This is a list of T cell receptor beta chains from one sample in a study of CD8+ T cells in alopecia areata. Assay used: immunoSEQ multiplex PCR; TCRdb lists only in-frame clones, some missing. This table has hundreds of thousands of clones, roughly 69% appearing once. Sample: CD4+ T cells sorted from blood, taken at week 0. These receptors all come from a human donor with alopecia areata. Each CDR3 is given with its conserved first and last residue. Fields, in order: V gene, clone size, J gene, D gene, CDR3 protein, CDR3 DNA. The D gene is left open where the match is weak. Size is omitted from some rows. Given values are once, few, many or a class for expanded clones.

TRBV4-2	-	TRBJ2-7	TRBD2	CASSQEASSGLYEQYF	TGTGCCAGCAGCCAAGAGGCGTCTAGCGGCCTCTACGAGCAGTACTTC
TRBV30	-	TRBJ2-4	TRBD2	CAWAGVDIQYF	TGTGCCTGGGCGGGGGTTGACATTCAGTACTTC
TRBV6-5	-	TRBJ2-4	-	CASREDSGPRNIQYF	TGTGCCAGCAGGGAGGACTCAGGGCCCAGGAACATTCAGTACTTC
TRBV30	-	TRBJ1-6	-	CAWTGFAGSPLHF	TGTGCCTGGACAGGGTTTGCAGGTTCACCCCTCCACTTT
TRBV4-1	-	TRBJ1-5	-	CASSQDWTGNQPQHF	TGCGCCAGCAGCCAAGATTGGACAGGCAATCAGCCCCAGCATTTT
TRBV29-1	few	TRBJ2-3	-	CSVESGADTQYF	TGCAGCGTTGAGTCAGGGGCAGATACGCAGTATTTT
TRBV7-9	-	TRBJ2-1	TRBD1	CASSLALRDRGGEQFF	TGTGCCAGCAGCTTAGCGTTACGGGACAGGGGAGGTGAGCAGTTCTTC
TRBV18	-	TRBJ2-7	TRBD1	CASSPSGQGATTQYF	TGTGCCAGCTCACCCTCGGGACAGGGGGCCACTACGCAGTACTTC
TRBV7-2	few	TRBJ1-5	TRBD1	CASAGGTGRLAQHF	TGTGCCAGCGCGGGGGGGACAGGGCGTTTGGCCCAGCATTTT
TRBV30	-	TRBJ1-1	-	CAWSVGHMNTEAFF	TGTGCCTGGAGTGTAGGACATATGAACACTGAAGCTTTCTTT
TRBV29-1	-	TRBJ1-2	-	CSVDVNYGYTF	TGCAGCGTTGATGTGAACTATGGCTACACCTTC
TRBV5-4	once	TRBJ1-5	-	CASSKQGHQPQHF	TGTGCCAGCAGCAAACAGGGTCATCAGCCCCAGCATTTT
TRBV29-1	-	TRBJ2-2	-	CSSQGIGTGELFF	TGCAGCTCCCAGGGGATTGGCACCGGGGAGCTGTTTTTT
TRBV15	-	TRBJ2-2	-	CATSSKRGRNTGELFF	TGTGCCACCAGCTCCAAAAGGGGCAGAAACACCGGGGAGCTGTTTTTT
TRBV7-9	-	TRBJ2-5	-	CASSLISGQETQYF	TGTGCCAGCAGCTTAATAAGCGGCCAAGAGACCCAGTACTTC
TRBV5-1	-	TRBJ2-5	-	CASSGDGALQETQYF	TGCGCCAGCAGCGGGGACGGAGCGCTCCAAGAGACCCAGTACTTC
TRBV29-1	-	TRBJ1-1	-	CSVYRAMNTEAFF	TGCAGCGTTTACAGGGCAATGAACACTGAAGCTTTCTTT
TRBV20-1	-	TRBJ2-3	-	CELASTDTQYF	TGCGAACTAGCTTCCACAGATACGCAGTATTTT
TRBV6-5	few	TRBJ1-5	-	CASSPMINQPQHF	TGTGCCAGCAGCCCCATGATTAATCAGCCCCAGCATTTT
TRBV30	-	TRBJ1-5	TRBD1	CAWGGGQGINQPQHF	TGTGCCTGGGGCGGGGGACAGGGGATAAATCAGCCCCAGCATTTT
TRBV10-3	-	TRBJ2-4	-	CAISAADTAKNIQYF	TGTGCCATCAGTGCGGCCGATACAGCCAAAAACATTCAGTACTTC
TRBV6-6	few	TRBJ2-6	-	CASRPDSSGANVLTF	TGTGCCAGCAGACCCGACAGCTCTGGGGCCAACGTCCTGACTTTC
TRBV29-1	few	TRBJ1-1	TRBD1	CSVLPDRDGTEAFF	TGCAGCGTCCTCCCAGACAGGGATGGGACTGAAGCTTTCTTT
TRBV2	-	TRBJ2-7	-	CASRDQIYEQYF	TGTGCCAGCCGCGACCAGATCTACGAGCAGTACTTC
TRBV27	-	TRBJ2-7	TRBD1	CASSFGTGTYEQYF	TGTGCCAGCAGTTTTGGGACAGGGACCTACGAGCAGTACTTC
TRBV18	-	TRBJ1-5	-	CASSPGVNQPQHF	TGTGCCAGCTCACCAGGGGTGAATCAGCCCCAGCATTTT
TRBV7-7	-	TRBJ2-7	-	CASSEQGGNEQYF	TGTGCTAGCAGCGAGCAGGGGGGCAACGAGCAGTACTTC
TRBV18	-	TRBJ1-5	-	CASSPGRGGQPQHF	TGTGCCAGCTCACCAGGCCGGGGAGGACAGCCCCAGCATTTT
TRBV7-3	-	TRBJ2-3	-	CASSLGEMTDTQYF	TGTGCCAGCAGCTTAGGGGAGATGACAGATACGCAGTATTTT
TRBV5-6	-	TRBJ2-7	-	CASSPDRISYEQYF	TGTGCCAGCAGCCCAGACAGGATCTCCTACGAGCAGTACTTC
TRBV29-1	-	TRBJ2-1	TRBD1	CSVVGQAYNEQFF	TGCAGCGTTGTCGGACAGGCGTACAATGAGCAGTTCTTC
TRBV29-1	-	TRBJ2-7	TRBD2	CSVASGTRPYEQYF	TGCAGCGTTGCGTCCGGGACTAGACCCTACGAGCAGTACTTC
TRBV4-3	-	TRBJ2-1	-	CASSQDQAVGEQFF	TGCGCCAGCAGCCAAGATCAGGCAGTCGGTGAGCAGTTCTTC
TRBV29-1	-	TRBJ2-7	-	CSVAGQSSYEQYF	TGCAGCGTCGCTGGACAGAGCTCCTACGAGCAGTACTTC
TRBV25-1	-	TRBJ2-3	TRBD2	CASSEGLADSTDTQYF	TGTGCCAGCAGTGAGGGACTAGCGGACAGCACAGATACGCAGTATTTT
TRBV10-3	-	TRBJ2-2	TRBD2	CATSGGDTGELFF	TGTGCCACCAGCGGGGGCGACACCGGGGAGCTGTTTTTT
TRBV5-1	-	TRBJ2-1	TRBD1	CASSLIGTGLNEQFF	TGCGCCAGCAGCTTGATAGGGACAGGGCTCAATGAGCAGTTCTTC
TRBV6-5	-	TRBJ2-7	-	CASSPGVGEQYF	TGTGCCAGCAGCCCTGGAGTGGGCGAGCAGTACTTC
TRBV7-8	once	TRBJ2-7	-	CASARDEQYF	TGTGCCAGCGCTCGGGACGAGCAGTACTTC
TRBV7-2	few	TRBJ2-7	-	CASSLYRVDEQYF	TGTGCCAGCAGCCTATACAGGGTGGACGAGCAGTACTTC
TRBV30	-	TRBJ2-3	-	CAWSVLLTDTQYF	TGTGCCTGGAGTGTACTCCTCACAGATACGCAGTATTTT
TRBV12-5	-	TRBJ2-5	-	CASGPSRLEETQYF	TGTGCTAGTGGTCCGAGCCGCTTGGAAGAGACCCAGTACTTC
TRBV30	once	TRBJ2-3	TRBD2	CAWSLVAGPTDTQYF	TGTGCCTGGAGTTTAGTAGCGGGACCCACAGATACGCAGTATTTT
TRBV25-1	-	TRBJ1-2	-	CASRGQGRFYGYTF	TGTGCCAGCAGGGGGCAGGGGCGCTTCTATGGCTACACCTTC
TRBV5-4	once	TRBJ2-3	TRBD2	CASSSASGDTDTQYF	TGTGCCAGCAGCTCGGCTAGCGGGGATACAGATACGCAGTATTTT
TRBV30	once	TRBJ1-5	-	CAGGVNHQPQHF	TGTGCCGGGGGTGTGAACCATCAGCCCCAGCATTTT
TRBV28	-	TRBJ2-1	-	CASSPHTIAYNEQFF	TGTGCCAGCAGTCCGCACACCATAGCCTACAATGAGCAGTTCTTC
TRBV5-1	-	TRBJ2-1	-	CASSKNNEQFF	TGCGCCAGCAGCAAGAACAATGAGCAGTTCTTC
TRBV2	-	TRBJ2-1	-	CAKGGNGEQFF	TGTGCCAAGGGGGGCAATGGTGAGCAGTTCTTC
TRBV5-4	-	TRBJ2-5	TRBD1	CASTPWDRGRGTQYF	TGTGCCAGTACACCATGGGACAGGGGGAGAGGGACCCAGTACTTC